These 20 T cell receptor beta chains were all obtained from the same sample, sequenced in a study of tumor and adjacent non-tumor tissue in lung cancer. A modified ARM-PCR protocol with three rounds of nested PCR amplified TCRbeta. Each CDR3 protein is one row after TCRdb ran MiXCR on the multiplex PCR reads. The data show 100,000 or so distinct CDR3 sequences, 65% seen once. RNA was extracted from bulk tissue without any cell sorting. More than 3 cm separated this lung sample from the edge of the tumor. Sequencing was done on a sample of distant non-tumor lung tissue. The receptors were sampled from a man aged 30 to 45 with non-small cell lung cancer.

This clonotype was observed many times. This chain uses TRBV6-2 or TRBV6-3 with TRBJ1-6; TRBD1 aligns across 9 bases. The germline V gene has CDR1 MNHEY and CDR2 SVGEGT. CDR3 length equals 16 residues. The ends lost 2 bases at V and 7 bases at J; junction bases unmatched: 6. For the CDR3, the DNA is TGTGCCAGCAGTTACCCCCGGACAGGGGTCAATTCACCCCTCCACTTT. Encoded protein: CASSYPRTGVNSPLHF.

This clonotype was observed at least ten times. This chain connects TRBV7-9 to TRBJ2-1; TRBD1 matches at 11 bases. This CDR3 has 15 residues. V lost 5 bases and J lost 4; bases outside the gene matches: 4. CDR1 is SEHNR and CDR2 is FQNEAQ in the germline V gene (reference sequence). CDR3 residues: CASSLDRGPYNEQFF. The CDR3 nucleotides are TGTGCCAGCAGCCTGGACAGGGGGCCTTACAATGAGCAGTTCTTC. Full variable domain (missing parts from reference TRBV7-9 and TRBJ2-1): DTGVSQNPRHKITKRGQNVTFRCDPISEHNRLYWYRQTLGQGPEFLTYFQNEAQLEKSRLLSDRFSAERPKGSFSTLEIQRTEQGDSAMYLCASSLDRGPYNEQFFGPGTRLTVL.

As to this clonotype: This clone may be a read error of a much larger clone one base away. J is TRBJ2-1 and V is TRBV6-2 or TRBV6-3, with D unclear. This CDR3 is 12 amino acids long. The V end lost 6 bases, the J end lost 8 bases, and 11 bases lay between the germline ends. Germline values: CDR1 MNHEY, CDR2 SVGEGT. The DNA of the CDR3 is TGTGCCAGCAGGTTCCTTTGGGATGAGCAGTTCTTC. Its translation: CASRFLWDEQFF.

Concerning this clonotype: The junction departs from the called germline gene at one end, perhaps through a read error. The gene calls are TRBV4-3 and TRBJ2-2; TRBD2 might be the D (5 bases). Germline CDR1 is LGHNA and CDR2 is YSLEER. This CDR3 region has 17 residues. The CDR3 sequence is CASNQDARTWNTGELFF. The CDR3 DNA is TGCGCCAGCAACCAAGACGCCCGAACTTGGAACACCGGGGAACTGTTTTTT.

For this clonotype: Relative to the germline gene, one junction end is altered; a read error may explain this. The chain links TRBV4-1 to TRBJ2-2; no reliable D call. The CDR3 is 12 amino acids. Germline loops: CDR1 MGHRA, CDR2 YSYEKL. CDR3 sequence (DNA): TGCTCCAGCAGCCAGCAAACTGGGGAGCTGTTTTTT. It yields the protein CSSSQQTGELFF.

V is TRBV7-9 and J is TRBJ2-2; D is possibly TRBD2 (6 bases). The CDR3 has 13 amino acids. In germline, CDR1 is SEHNR, CDR2 FQNEAQ (reference sequence). Trimming removed 5 bases at V and 7 bases at J, with 11 bases between. CDR3 in amino acids: CASSRDSLGELFF. CDR3 DNA: TGTGCCAGCAGCCGGGACTCCCTCGGGGAGCTGTTTTTT.

The gene calls are TRBV11-2 and TRBJ1-2, with 7 bases matching TRBD1. Germline V gene data show CDR1 as SGHAT and CDR2 as FQNNGV. This CDR3 has 13 residues. The CDR3 bases are TGTGTCAGTAGCTTAACAGGGGTAAATGTTTACACCTTC. It specifies CVSSLTGVNVYTF.

This clonotype was seen at least ten times. The rearrangement joins TRBV6-2 or TRBV6-3 to TRBJ2-2, with 12 bases identical to TRBD2. The V segment lost 4 bases and the J segment 3 bases; nucleotides outside the gene matches: 0. CDR1 MNHEY and CDR2 SVGEGT come from the germline V gene. This CDR3 has 15 amino acids. The DNA of the CDR3 is TGTGCCAGCAGTTCTAGCGGGAGGGACACCGGGGAGCTGTTTTTT. It specifies CASSSSGRDTGELFF.

A note on this clonotype: An end of the junction does not agree with germline; a read error may underlie this. The J gene is TRBJ1-1, the V gene TRBV11-2, with D possibly matching TRBD1 (5 bases). This CDR3 region has 15 residues. The V gene's germline CDR1 is SGHAT and CDR2 FQNNGV. The CDR3 is CASSFGGAVNIEAFF. The CDR3, as DNA: TGTGCCAGCAGCTTCGGGGGAGCAGTGAACATTGAAGCTTTCTTT.

Concerning this clonotype itself: Germline is not matched at one junction end, which may reflect a read error. The V call is TRBV11-2, the J call TRBJ2-1; 11 bases align to TRBD2. This CDR3 spans 16 amino acids. The germline CDR1 and CDR2 sequences are SGHAT and FQNNGV. CDR3 sequence (DNA): TGTGCCATCAGCAATACAGGGACTAGCGGTAGGGATGAGCAGTTCTTC. Protein: CAISNTGTSGRDEQFF.

Details on this clonotype: The CDR3 carries no conserved terminal phenylalanine or tryptophan, so it likely arises from a read error. The chain has TRBV4-1 and TRBJ2-3; 11 bases agree with TRBD2. Germline CDR1 MGHRA, CDR2 YSYEKL. The CDR3 extends over 17 amino acids. The CDR3 bases are TGCGCCAGGAGCCAAGTTAGCGGGAGGGCCAACACAGATACGCAGTATTTA. It yields the protein CARSQVSGRANTDTQYL.

To note about this clonotype: Just one base apart from a much larger clone, this may be a read error. The chain is built from TRBV4-1 and TRBJ2-6; the match to TRBD2 covers 10 bases. In germline, CDR1 is MGHRA, CDR2 YSYEKL. The CDR3 runs 19 residues. The CDR3 nucleotides read TGCGCCAGCAGCCGACCGACTAGCGGGCCCTTTTCTGGGGTCAACGTCCTGACTTTC. It encodes CASSRPTSGPFSGVNVLTF.

In the case of this clonotype: A junction boundary mismatches the germline segment, possibly from a read error. The gene calls are TRBV11-2 and TRBJ2-7, with D uncertain. The length of the CDR3 is 14 residues. Looked up from germline, CDR1 is SGHAT and CDR2 is FQNNGV. Written as DNA, the CDR3 is TGTGTCAGCAGCTTCTCACGAGGCTCCTACGAGCAGTACTTC. This codes for CVSSFSRGSYEQYF.

Regarding this clonotype: Sequence at one end of the junction differs from germline and may be a read error. The chain recombines TRBV6-1 with TRBJ2-5; 9 bases map to TRBD2. The CDR3 length is 14 residues. Looked up from germline, CDR1 is MNHNS and CDR2 is SASEGT. Here the CDR3 reads CASSAGLARETQYF. The CDR3 DNA reads TGTGCTAGCAGCGCAGGACTAGCGCGAGAGACCCAGTACTTC.

V is TRBV10-3 and J is TRBJ2-2; TRBD2 matches at 7 bases. Trimming at V came to 11 bases and at J to 3 bases, leaving 12 bases not matched to a gene. The CDR3 extends over 15 amino acids. CDR1 is ENHRY, CDR2 SYGVKD, per germline. The chain's CDR3 is CAVSREGPYTGELFF. The CDR3 DNA sequence: TGTGCCGTCTCGAGGGAGGGCCCCTACACCGGGGAGCTGTTTTTT.

Comments on this clonotype: One base away lies a much larger clone, so this may be a sequencing read error. The chain recombines TRBV6-2 or TRBV6-3 with TRBJ2-5; a possible D gene is TRBD2 (7 bases). Germline V lookup: CDR1 MNHEY, CDR2 SVGEGT. The length of the CDR3 is 20 residues. V was trimmed by 7 bases and J by 5 bases, leaving 35 bases between them. CDR3 nucleotides: TGTGCCAGCAACTACCCTTCATCACTAGTGGGGGGGCCGGGAGCCGAGACCCAGTACTTC. Its protein is CASNYPSSLVGGPGAETQYF.

CDR3 DNA: TGTGCCAGCAGCTTAGAACAGCGGAGCTCCTACGAGCAGTACTTC. It encodes CASSLEQRSSYEQYF. This chain joins TRBV11-2 and TRBJ2-7; maybe TRBD2 (5 bases). Germline V gene lookup returns CDR1 SGHAT and CDR2 FQNNGV. Trimming removed 0 bases at V and 0 bases at J, with 9 bases between. The CDR3 is 15 amino acids.

In the case of this clonotype: The junction does not match germline at one end; this may be a read error. The rearrangement links TRBV11-1 to TRBJ2-2; 7 nucleotides agree with TRBD1. In germline, CDR1 is SGHAT, CDR2 FQDESV (reference sequence). The CDR3 runs to 15 residues. CDR3 region: CANSPSPQGTGEPFF. CDR3 nucleotides: TGTGCCAACAGCCCAAGCCCACAGGGGACCGGGGAGCCTTTTTTT.

Concerning this clonotype: A much bigger clone sits one base away, suggesting this may be a read error. V and J are TRBV13 and TRBJ2-7, with D hard to call. CDR1 and CDR2 (germline): PRHDT, FYEKMQ (reference sequence). The CDR3 runs to 12 residues. CDR3 coding DNA: TGTGCCAGCAGCTTAAGTCGCTACGAGCGGTACTTC. Translated: CASSLSRYERYF.

By proportion, this clonotype is medium-sized. The chain uses TRBV4-1 and TRBJ2-7; D is possibly TRBD1 (8 bases). Trimming took off 4 bases at V and 3 bases at J, with 22 bases between the two ends. The CDR3 covers 17 residues. Germline CDR1 reads MGHRA; CDR2 reads YSYEKL. The DNA of the CDR3 is TGCGCCAGCAGCCCTTTATACCGGACAGGGAGGGTCTACGAGCAGTACTTC. It specifies CASSPLYRTGRVYEQYF.